These T cell receptor beta chains were read from a single sample in a study of vaccination and CD4 T cells after COVID-19. No antigen has been identified for these receptors. TCRdb re-derived calls from the PCR reads in MiXCR, one entry per CDR3 protein. The sample lists around 16,000 distinct CDR3 sequences; about 32% were seen once. Specimen: cultured CD4+ T cells from blood. The source of these receptors is a human donor with COVID-19. Each CDR3 is given with its conserved first and last residue. A D gene is named only where the DNA matches it firmly. Size is omitted from some rows. Given values are once, few, many or a class for expanded clones.

J: TRBJ1-3
length: 19
V: TRBV11-2
D: TRBD1
size: once
DNA: TGTGCCAGCAGCTTATTGGCGGGGACAGGGAAAACCTCTGGAAACACCATATATTTT
CDR3: CASSLLAGTGKTSGNTIYF

J: TRBJ1-5
length: 12
V: TRBV2
D: .
size: .
DNA: TGTGCCAGCAGGAAAGACGGCGTGGCCCAGCATTTT
CDR3: CASRKDGVAQHF

J: TRBJ2-3
length: 17
V: TRBV24-1
D: .
size: .
DNA: TGTGCCACCAGTGATGGGGGGAGAGGGGGCCGCACAGATACGCAGTATTTT
CDR3: CATSDGGRGGRTDTQYF

J: TRBJ1-3
length: 15
V: TRBV6-1
D: .
size: .
DNA: TGTGCCAGCAGTATGGGCTACGACTCTGGAAACACCATATATTTT
CDR3: CASSMGYDSGNTIYF

J: TRBJ1-6
length: 14
V: TRBV29-1
D: .
size: .
DNA: TGCAGCGTTGGAATGGGAGGGGTAAATTCACCCCTCCACTTT
CDR3: CSVGMGGVNSPLHF

J: TRBJ2-5
length: 16
V: TRBV6-1
D: .
size: .
DNA: TGTGCCAGCAGTGACGGTGTCCGGGGGAATCAAGAGACCCAGTACTTC
CDR3: CASSDGVRGNQETQYF

J: TRBJ2-3
length: 17
V: TRBV10-1
D: TRBD2
size: few
DNA: TGCGCCAGCAGCCGCACTAGCGGGGGGCCCCAAGGGGATACGCAGTATTTT
CDR3: CASSRTSGGPQGDTQYF

J: TRBJ1-1
length: 16
V: TRBV7-8
D: TRBD1
size: .
DNA: TGTGCCAGCAGCTTAACTAGTAGACAGGGGGCGATCGAAGCTTTCTTT
CDR3: CASSLTSRQGAIEAFF

J: TRBJ1-5
length: 15
V: TRBV12-3/TRBV12-4
D: TRBD1
size: few
DNA: TGTGCCAGCAGCGAGACAGGGGATACGAATCAGCCCCAGCATTTT
CDR3: CASSETGDTNQPQHF

J: TRBJ1-5
length: 14
V: TRBV7-2
D: .
size: .
DNA: TGTGCCAGCAGCTACGACAGACTCAATCAGCCCCAGCATTTT
CDR3: CASSYDRLNQPQHF

J: TRBJ2-7
length: 16
V: TRBV7-9
D: TRBD1
size: few
DNA: TGTGCCAGCAGCCCTAGAGGTAACAGGGGGCTTGACGAGCAGTACTTC
CDR3: CASSPRGNRGLDEQYF

J: TRBJ1-5
length: 14
V: TRBV2
D: .
size: .
DNA: TGTGCCAGCGGCGTGGGGGAAAGCAATCAGCCCCAGCATTTT
CDR3: CASGVGESNQPQHF

J: TRBJ1-5
length: 12
V: TRBV6-1
D: .
size: few
DNA: TGTGCCAGCCATCAGGGTGACCAGCCCCAGCATTTT
CDR3: CASHQGDQPQHF

J: TRBJ1-1
length: 14
V: TRBV12-3/TRBV12-4
D: .
size: .
DNA: TGTGCCAGCAGTTCTTCCAGGGTTTACGCTGAAGCTTTCTTT
CDR3: CASSSSRVYAEAFF

J: TRBJ1-5
length: 15
V: TRBV4-1
D: .
size: .
DNA: TGCGCCAGCAGCCAAGACGGACAGAGCAATCAGCCCCAGCATTTT
CDR3: CASSQDGQSNQPQHF

J: TRBJ1-2
length: 16
V: TRBV7-8
D: TRBD1
size: .
DNA: TGTGCCAGCAGCCTACAGGGGCAGCCGGGTAACTATGGCTACACCTTC
CDR3: CASSLQGQPGNYGYTF

J: TRBJ1-2
length: 17
V: TRBV27
D: .
size: .
DNA: TGTGCCAGCAGTTTATATCGGACAGTTGGGGGCGAGAGGGGCTACACCTTC
CDR3: CASSLYRTVGGERGYTF

J: TRBJ2-2
length: 17
V: TRBV30
D: TRBD2
size: .
DNA: TGTGCCTGGAGTGTCCCTAGCGGGGGACCCAACACCGGGGAGCTGTTTTTT
CDR3: CAWSVPSGGPNTGELFF

J: TRBJ1-2
length: 13
V: TRBV20-1
D: .
size: few
DNA: TGCAGTGCTTCCGGACGCAGAAACTATGGCTACACCTTC
CDR3: CSASGRRNYGYTF

J: TRBJ2-2
length: 16
V: TRBV10-1
D: TRBD2
size: .
DNA: TGCGCCAGCAGTGGACCGGGACTATTTAAGACCGGGGAGCTGTTTTTT
CDR3: CASSGPGLFKTGELFF

J: TRBJ1-5
length: 16
V: TRBV21-1
D: .
size: .
DNA: TGTGCCAGCAGCAATTCAATCCACAAGGGAGATCAGCCCCAGCATTTT
CDR3: CASSNSIHKGDQPQHF

J: TRBJ1-2
length: 14
V: TRBV12-3/TRBV12-4
D: .
size: few
DNA: TGTGCCAGCAGTTGGAGGGGGGCGGCCAGTGGCTACACCTTC
CDR3: CASSWRGAASGYTF

J: TRBJ1-1
length: 15
V: TRBV10-3
D: TRBD1
size: .
DNA: TGTGCCATCATGGGGACAGGGCGGGGGAACACTGAAGCTTTCTTT
CDR3: CAIMGTGRGNTEAFF

J: TRBJ2-3
length: 16
V: TRBV7-2
D: TRBD1
size: .
DNA: TGTGCCAGCAGCGGGCGGACAGGGGGCCCCACAGATACGCAGTATTTT
CDR3: CASSGRTGGPTDTQYF

J: TRBJ1-3
length: 15
V: TRBV20-1
D: .
size: few
DNA: TGCAGTGCAAGTTCCGAAACGGGCCTCGGAAACACCATATATTTT
CDR3: CSASSETGLGNTIYF

J: TRBJ2-3
length: 14
V: TRBV7-2
D: .
size: few
DNA: TGTGCCAGCAGCCCAACCCCAGGGGCCTCTACGCAGTATTTT
CDR3: CASSPTPGASTQYF

J: TRBJ2-5
length: 16
V: TRBV6-2/TRBV6-3
D: TRBD2
size: few
DNA: TGTGCCAGCAGTTTGAGACTAGCGGGGGGTGTGGAGACCCAGTACTTC
CDR3: CASSLRLAGGVETQYF

J: TRBJ1-5
length: 14
V: TRBV6-1
D: TRBD1
size: few
DNA: TGTGCCAGCAGCGAAGACAGGGGTAATCAGCCCCAGCATTTT
CDR3: CASSEDRGNQPQHF

J: TRBJ1-5
length: 14
V: TRBV2
D: .
size: .
DNA: TGTGCCAGCAGTGCATCGACAGCGGATCAGCCCCAGCATTTT
CDR3: CASSASTADQPQHF

J: TRBJ2-3
length: 15
V: TRBV5-1
D: .
size: .
DNA: TGCGCCAGCAGCTTGGGCCGGGGCAACACAGATACGCAGTATTTT
CDR3: CASSLGRGNTDTQYF

J: TRBJ2-7
length: 14
V: TRBV5-4
D: .
size: once
DNA: TGTGCCAGCAGCTTGCAGGGGGGTACCTACGAGCAGTACTTC
CDR3: CASSLQGGTYEQYF

J: TRBJ2-2
length: 14
V: TRBV11-3
D: TRBD2
size: .
DNA: TGTGCCAGCAGGGATGATAGCGGGGCCGGGGAGCTGTTTTTT
CDR3: CASRDDSGAGELFF

J: TRBJ2-7
length: 15
V: TRBV7-2
D: TRBD2
size: .
DNA: TGTGCCAGCAGCTCCGGACTAGCGGGTACCTACGAGCAGTACTTC
CDR3: CASSSGLAGTYEQYF

J: TRBJ1-1
length: 15
V: TRBV19
D: .
size: few
DNA: TGTGCCAGTAGTATCTCGGGGGCTTTGAACACTGAAGCTTTCTTT
CDR3: CASSISGALNTEAFF

J: TRBJ2-2
length: 14
V: TRBV19
D: TRBD1
size: few
DNA: TGTGCCAGTAGAGGGACAGGGGTGGCCGGGGAGCTGTTTTTT
CDR3: CASRGTGVAGELFF

J: TRBJ2-7
length: 13
V: TRBV6-1
D: .
size: .
DNA: TGTGCCAGCAGGAGCCAACTAGCTTACGAGCAGTACTTC
CDR3: CASRSQLAYEQYF

J: TRBJ2-3
length: 13
V: TRBV19
D: TRBD1
size: .
DNA: TGTGCCAGTAGGGACAGGGGTACAGATACGCAGTATTTT
CDR3: CASRDRGTDTQYF

J: TRBJ1-1
length: 15
V: TRBV2
D: TRBD1
size: .
DNA: TGTGCCAGCAAAAGGGACAGAACTATGAACACTGAAGCTTTCTTT
CDR3: CASKRDRTMNTEAFF

J: TRBJ2-5
length: 15
V: TRBV9
D: TRBD2
size: once
DNA: TGTGCCAGCAGCGCCGGGACTAGCGGGAAAGAGACCCAGTACTTC
CDR3: CASSAGTSGKETQYF

J: TRBJ2-4
length: 15
V: TRBV27
D: TRBD1
size: few
DNA: TGTGCCAGCAGTAGGGGACAGGTAGCCAAAAACATTCAGTACTTC
CDR3: CASSRGQVAKNIQYF

J: TRBJ1-1
length: 16
V: TRBV9
D: .
size: few
DNA: TGTGCCAGCAGCGAAGGGGAGCAATACTCGAACACTGAAGCTTTCTTT
CDR3: CASSEGEQYSNTEAFF

J: TRBJ2-6
length: 16
V: TRBV6-1
D: .
size: few
DNA: TGTGCCAGCAGCCCAGCTAGGGTGTCGGGGGCCAACGTCCTGACTTTC
CDR3: CASSPARVSGANVLTF

J: TRBJ1-1
length: 12
V: TRBV6-1
D: .
size: few
DNA: TGTGCCAGCGGAAAGGACAGTCTACAGGCTTTCTTT
CDR3: CASGKDSLQAFF

J: TRBJ2-7
length: 13
V: TRBV10-1
D: .
size: .
DNA: TGCGCCAGCACTGCCGACGGGCTATACGAGCAGTACTTC
CDR3: CASTADGLYEQYF

J: TRBJ2-2
length: 16
V: TRBV19
D: TRBD1
size: few
DNA: TGTGCCAGTAGTATCGTCGGGACAGTGAACACCGGGGAGCTGTTTTTT
CDR3: CASSIVGTVNTGELFF

J: TRBJ1-3
length: 14
V: TRBV7-2
D: TRBD1
size: .
DNA: TGTGCCAGCACCCAGACAGGGTTAGGAAACACCATATATTTT
CDR3: CASTQTGLGNTIYF

J: TRBJ1-1
length: 14
V: TRBV5-1
D: .
size: few
DNA: TGCGCCAGCAGCCCGGACACCAAGAACACTGAAGCTTTCTTT
CDR3: CASSPDTKNTEAFF

J: TRBJ2-3
length: 16
V: TRBV7-2
D: TRBD2
size: few
DNA: TGTGCCAGCAGCCCAGATACGGGGGGTATTACAGATACGCAGTATTTT
CDR3: CASSPDTGGITDTQYF

J: TRBJ2-5
length: 13
V: TRBV5-1
D: .
size: .
DNA: TGCGCCAGCAGCTTGGACATTCTAGAGACCCAGTACTTC
CDR3: CASSLDILETQYF

J: TRBJ1-5
length: 14
V: TRBV6-1
D: TRBD1
size: few
DNA: TGTGCCAGCAGTCCCGACAGGGATGGGCAGCCCCAGCATTTT
CDR3: CASSPDRDGQPQHF

J: TRBJ1-1
length: 15
V: TRBV28
D: TRBD1
size: .
DNA: TGTGCCAGCTCGAACCCCACCGGGACAGGTATGATAGCTTTCTTT
CDR3: CASSNPTGTGMIAFF